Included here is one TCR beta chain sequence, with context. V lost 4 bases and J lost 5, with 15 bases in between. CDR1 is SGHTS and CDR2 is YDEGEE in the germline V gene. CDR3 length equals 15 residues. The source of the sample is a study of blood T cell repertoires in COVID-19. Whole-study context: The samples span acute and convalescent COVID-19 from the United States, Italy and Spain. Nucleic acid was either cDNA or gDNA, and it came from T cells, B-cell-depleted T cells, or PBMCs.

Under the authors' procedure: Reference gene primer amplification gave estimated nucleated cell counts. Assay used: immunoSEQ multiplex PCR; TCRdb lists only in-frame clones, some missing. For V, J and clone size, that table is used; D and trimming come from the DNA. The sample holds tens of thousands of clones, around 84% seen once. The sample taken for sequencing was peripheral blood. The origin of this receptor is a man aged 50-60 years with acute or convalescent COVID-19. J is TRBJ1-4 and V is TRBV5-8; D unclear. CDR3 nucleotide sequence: TGTGCCAGCAGCCGGAGGACGGGGATCAATGAAAAACTGTTTTTT. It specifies CASSRRTGINEKLFF.